These T cell receptor beta chains were read from a single sample in a study of a mutant IDH1 vaccine in newly diagnosed glioma. Antigens for these TCRs are unknown. Generated by immunoSEQ multiplex PCR, the TCRdb table keeps only in-frame clones and is missing some. The data show 58,000 or so clones, approximately 87% seen once. The source was PBMCs, collected from a glioma patient whose treatment included an IDH1 peptide vaccine. These receptor sequences come from a man in his forties or fifties with glioma. Both conserved end residues are part of each CDR3. D genes are given only for firm matches. Size values are once, few and many counts, or a class for expanded clones, and some rows have none.

V,length,J,size,D,DNA,CDR3
TRBV2,12,TRBJ1-1,.,.,TGTGCCAGCCATATTACCCGTTTAGAAGCTTTCTTT,CASHITRLEAFF
TRBV6-1,13,TRBJ1-5,.,.,TGTGCCAGCAGTGAAGCGGTGGGACAGCCCCAGCATTTT,CASSEAVGQPQHF
TRBV23-1,17,TRBJ1-4,.,TRBD1,TGCGCCAGCAGTCAACCCCGACCGGACAGGGTCGACGAAAAACTGTTTTTT,CASSQPRPDRVDEKLFF
TRBV6-5,16,TRBJ2-7,.,.,TGTGCCAGCAGTTACTCGATGTCGCGTCGCAACTACGAGCAGTACTTC,CASSYSMSRRNYEQYF
TRBV2,8,TRBJ2-5,.,.,TGTGCCAGCGGGACCCAGTACTTC,CASGTQYF
TRBV14,16,TRBJ1-4,.,.,TGTGCCAGCAGCCAAGCGACGGGCAGTTATAATGAAAAACTGTTTTTT,CASSQATGSYNEKLFF
TRBV6-5,14,TRBJ2-7,.,.,TGTGCCAGCGGTAACCGGGACGTGGCGGACGAGCAGTACTTC,CASGNRDVADEQYF
TRBV29-1,13,TRBJ2-7,.,TRBD2,TGCGGCGTCCGATCGGGGGGATTTTACGAGCAGTACTTC,CGVRSGGFYEQYF
TRBV19,13,TRBJ2-7,.,.,TGTGCCAGTAGTAGGGCGGTCTCCTACGAGCAGTACTTC,CASSRAVSYEQYF
TRBV5-1,15,TRBJ1-3,.,.,TGCGCCAGCAGCCCCGGATTTGGTTCCGGAAACACCATATATTTT,CASSPGFGSGNTIYF
TRBV6-5,13,TRBJ1-3,once,.,TGTGCCAGCAGACCAGGGGCTGGAAACACCATATATTTT,CASRPGAGNTIYF
TRBV7-7,15,TRBJ2-5,.,TRBD1,TGTGCTAGCAGCCAGGGACAGGGGGGCCAAGAGACCCAGTACTTC,CASSQGQGGQETQYF
TRBV14,14,TRBJ1-2,.,TRBD1,TGTGCCAGCAGCCAGCTAGGCAGGGGGGATGGCTACACCTTC,CASSQLGRGDGYTF
TRBV7-2,14,TRBJ1-1,few,.,TGTGCCAGCAGGTTCAGGGTAGGGGGCACTGAAGCTTTCTTT,CASRFRVGGTEAFF
TRBV7-2,12,TRBJ1-2,.,.,TGTGCCAGCAGCGTTCCAGGGGTCGGCTACACCTTC,CASSVPGVGYTF
TRBV19,12,TRBJ1-1,once,.,TGTGCCAGTATTCTGGGGGGGTCTGAAGCTTTCTTT,CASILGGSEAFF
TRBV19,16,TRBJ2-2,.,.,TGTGCCAGTCGACCTCCCGGCGGCATTTTCGGCGGGGAGCTGTTTTTT,CASRPPGGIFGGELFF
TRBV4-3,16,TRBJ2-7,.,TRBD1,TGCGCCAGCAGCCAAGAAGAGGGGGCAAGCTCCTACGAGCAGTACTTC,CASSQEEGASSYEQYF
TRBV14,17,TRBJ2-7,medium-sized,TRBD2,TGTGCCAGCAGCCAAAAGAGGGGACTAGCGGGAGCCTACGAGCAGTACTTC,CASSQKRGLAGAYEQYF
TRBV7-2,13,TRBJ1-5,.,.,TGTGCCAGCAGCCAGTGGACCAATCAGCCCCAGCATTTT,CASSQWTNQPQHF
TRBV15,12,TRBJ2-2,.,.,TGTGCCACCCATGGTCCCCCCGGGGAGCTGTTTTTT,CATHGPPGELFF
TRBV9,14,TRBJ1-2,.,.,TGTGCCAGCAGCGTAGATGGAGTTAACTATGGCTACACCTTC,CASSVDGVNYGYTF
TRBV9,15,TRBJ1-3,.,.,TGTGCCAGCAGCGCACCATCCAGCTCTGGAAACACCATATATTTT,CASSAPSSSGNTIYF
TRBV29-1,12,TRBJ1-2,.,TRBD1,TGCAGCGTTTGGGACAGGGTCTATGGCTACACCTTC,CSVWDRVYGYTF
TRBV6-6,15,TRBJ2-7,.,TRBD1,TGTGCCAGCAGCCGGGATCCGGGACAGTTCTACGAGCAGTACTTC,CASSRDPGQFYEQYF
TRBV19,15,TRBJ2-3,.,.,TGTGCCAGCGATAAATCTACCACGTGGACAGATACGCAGTATTTT,CASDKSTTWTDTQYF
TRBV2,12,TRBJ2-7,.,TRBD2,TGTGCCAGCAGGGCTAGCGGGAGGGCCCAGTACTTC,CASRASGRAQYF
TRBV7-2,15,TRBJ2-5,once,.,TGTGCCAGCAGCTCACGCTCAGGGGCCTGGGGGACCCAGTACTTC,CASSSRSGAWGTQYF
TRBV2,16,TRBJ2-1,once,TRBD2,TGTGCCAGCAGTGATTATGTCCTAGCGGCAAACAATGAGCAGTTCTTC,CASSDYVLAANNEQFF
TRBV7-8,17,TRBJ2-3,.,TRBD2,TGTGCCAGCAGCTCAGAGAGACTAGCGGGAACCCCAGATACGCAGTATTTT,CASSSERLAGTPDTQYF
TRBV4-1,13,TRBJ1-2,once,.,TGCGCCAGCAGCCAAGTTCCGACCTATGGCTACACCTTC,CASSQVPTYGYTF
TRBV29-1,10,TRBJ1-6,.,.,TGCAGCGTTGAGGTGTCACCCCTCCACTTT,CSVEVSPLHF
TRBV19,15,TRBJ1-5,.,.,TGTGCCAGTAGTAGTCCTAATTATAGCAATCAGCCCCAGCATTTT,CASSSPNYSNQPQHF
TRBV21-1,15,TRBJ2-7,once,.,TGTGCCAGCAGCGGGACGGGACTCGACTCCTACGAGCAGTACTTC,CASSGTGLDSYEQYF
TRBV6-5,12,TRBJ2-4,.,.,TGTGCCAGCAGGGACCTGGGGAACATTCAGTACTTC,CASRDLGNIQYF
TRBV9,12,TRBJ2-1,.,.,TGTGCCAGCAGAGGAGTCCACAATGAGCAGTTCTTC,CASRGVHNEQFF
TRBV19,14,TRBJ2-7,.,.,TGTGCCAGTAGTATAGGGGACAATCTTTACGAGCAGTACTTC,CASSIGDNLYEQYF
TRBV19,13,TRBJ1-5,.,.,TGTGCCAGTAGCATCTTGGGGGGGCAGCCCCAGCATTTT,CASSILGGQPQHF
TRBV18,15,TRBJ2-4,.,.,TGTGCCAGCTCAGGAATCGGGGGGCTGGAAAACATTCAGTACTTC,CASSGIGGLENIQYF
TRBV11-2,16,TRBJ2-7,.,TRBD2,TGTGCCAGCAGCTCCTGGGGGAGCGGGAGGTCCGGCGAGCAGTACTTC,CASSSWGSGRSGEQYF
TRBV19,15,TRBJ2-7,.,TRBD1,TGTGCCAGTAGTCGCCAACGTACAGGGGGCTCCGAGCAGTACTTC,CASSRQRTGGSEQYF
TRBV27,14,TRBJ2-2,.,.,TGTGCCAGCAGAGGTCCTAGGAACACCGGGGAGCTGTTTTTT,CASRGPRNTGELFF
TRBV9,14,TRBJ2-3,.,.,TGTGCCAGCAGCGACCTACCGGGCACAGATACGCAGTATTTT,CASSDLPGTDTQYF
TRBV18,13,TRBJ2-5,.,TRBD2,TGTGCCAGCTCCCGGGGGGACCAAGAGACCCAGTACTTC,CASSRGDQETQYF
TRBV7-8,14,TRBJ1-2,.,.,TGTGCCAGCAGCTTAAGCAGGGTAACCTATGGCTACACCTTC,CASSLSRVTYGYTF
TRBV2,14,TRBJ2-3,.,TRBD1,TGTGCCAGCAGTTTGGACAGGGGGTGGGATACGCAGTATTTT,CASSLDRGWDTQYF
TRBV28,13,TRBJ1-5,.,.,TGTGCCAGCAGTACACTAAGCAATCAGCCCCAGCATTTT,CASSTLSNQPQHF
TRBV6-1,18,TRBJ2-5,.,TRBD1,TGTGCCAGCAGTGAAGCTCCCCCTACAGGGGGCACAAAAGAGACCCAGTACTTC,CASSEAPPTGGTKETQYF
TRBV28,14,TRBJ1-2,.,.,TGTGCCAGCAGTCCCGGAGGCCCAAGGGGGGGCTACACCTTC,CASSPGGPRGGYTF
TRBV13,17,TRBJ1-2,.,.,TGTGCCAGCAGCCCCCCCCTGTGGGCAGGGTTGGCCTATGGCTACACCTTC,CASSPPLWAGLAYGYTF
TRBV2,13,TRBJ1-5,.,.,TGTGCCAGCAGTGGAAGCCCCAATCAGCCCCAGCATTTT,CASSGSPNQPQHF
TRBV2,13,TRBJ2-4,.,.,TGTGCCAGCACCAGGGACGGCAAAAACATTCAGTACTTC,CASTRDGKNIQYF
TRBV19,13,TRBJ1-1,.,.,TGTGCCAGTAGTTTATCCCTTAACACTGAAGCTTTCTTT,CASSLSLNTEAFF
TRBV19,17,TRBJ2-1,once,TRBD2,TGTGCCAGTAGTATCCGCGGGACTAGCGGGAGAAATAATGAGCAGTTCTTC,CASSIRGTSGRNNEQFF
TRBV5-4,15,TRBJ2-3,.,.,TGTGCCAGCAGCTTGGAGGCCACACAGGGAGATACGCAGTATTTT,CASSLEATQGDTQYF
TRBV4-1,15,TRBJ2-5,.,TRBD1,TGCGCCAGCAGCGAAGGACAGGGGGCCGGCGAGACCCAGTACTTC,CASSEGQGAGETQYF
TRBV7-9,15,TRBJ1-1,few,.,TGTGCCAGCAGTTCCAGAGCGGGCGAGGACACTGAAGCTTTCTTT,CASSSRAGEDTEAFF
TRBV6-1,15,TRBJ1-5,once,.,TGTGCCAGCAGTGAAGGACACCTTAGCAATCAGCCCCAGCATTTT,CASSEGHLSNQPQHF
TRBV9,13,TRBJ2-1,.,.,TGTGCCAGCAGCGTGTCCGTTTACAATGAGCAGTTCTTC,CASSVSVYNEQFF